These 30 T cell receptor beta chains were all obtained from the same sample, sequenced in a study of T cell responses to AZD1222 COVID-19 vaccine. Data came from immunoSEQ multiplex PCR; TCRdb stores just in-frame clones and leaves some out. Found here are 130,000 or so clones, 75% to 90% of them singletons; the top ten hold approximately 3.1%. The sample here was peripheral blood, taken on day 0 of AZD1222 vaccination. These receptors all come from an adult in good health.

The chain links TRBV6-5 to TRBJ1-1; D is undetermined. The CDR3 runs 11 residues. Trimming removed 6 bases at V and 0 bases at J, with 2 bases between. Looked up from germline, CDR1 is MNHEY and CDR2 is SVGAGI. This CDR3 is CASRLNTEAFF. The CDR3 region has the DNA TGTGCCAGCAGACTGAACACTGAAGCTTTCTTT.

This sequence joins TRBV7-9 and TRBJ1-5; D remains ambiguous. CDR3 length: 12 amino acids. In germline, CDR1 is SEHNR, CDR2 FQNEAQ (reference sequence). The ends were cut back, 8 bases at V and 1 base at J, with 6 bases in the middle. The DNA for the CDR3 is TGTGCCAGCGCTCGGAGCAATCAGCCCCAGCATTTT. Translating gives CASARSNQPQHF.

V gene TRBV4-1 combines with J gene TRBJ1-1; 7 bases are a match to TRBD1. Germline V gene sequence: CDR1 MGHRA, CDR2 YSYEKL. V lost 2 bases to trimming and J lost 5 bases; unmatched junction nucleotides: 5. This CDR3 spans 14 amino acids. This CDR3 reads CASSQLQGRTEAFF. Written as DNA, the CDR3 is TGCGCCAGCAGCCAACTACAGGGGAGAACTGAAGCTTTCTTT.

The CDR3 loop reads CASGMHQAGGTDTQYF. CDR3 sequence (DNA): TGTGCTAGTGGTATGCACCAAGCGGGAGGGACAGATACGCAGTATTTT. The chain has TRBV12-5 and TRBJ2-3; 10 bases match TRBD2. Trimming cost V 5 bases and J 3 bases; bases outside gene matches: 8. In germline, CDR1 is LGHNT, CDR2 FRNRAP. The CDR3 spans 16 residues.

The chain carries TRBV4-3 and TRBJ1-4; 11 positions agree with TRBD1. Germline V CDR1 and CDR2: LGHNA, YSLEER. Trimming removed 1 base from V and 7 bases from J; junction bases left unmatched: 2. The CDR3 has 15 amino acids. In DNA, the CDR3 is TGCGCCAGCAGCCAAGGGACAGGGGGCTTTGAAAAACTGTTTTTT. Encoded protein: CASSQGTGGFEKLFF.

The gene calls are TRBV5-4 and TRBJ2-4; no clear D gene. The CDR3 runs 12 residues. Trimming shortened V by 0 bases and J by 8 bases, and 6 bases separated the two germline ends. CDR1 SGHNT and CDR2 YYREEE come from the germline V gene (reference sequence). The CDR3, as DNA: TGTGCCAGCAGCTTGGATGGCTACATTCAGTACTTC. Translation gives CASSLDGYIQYF.

This clone was seen once. The J gene is TRBJ1-3, the V gene TRBV6-2 or TRBV6-3; D possibly corresponds to TRBD1 (5 bases). Germline loops: CDR1 MNHEY, CDR2 SVGEGT. Trimming pared 8 bases from V and 4 bases from J, leaving 18 bases between. This CDR3 is 15 amino acids long. The CDR3 nucleotides read TGTGCCAGCGGCCTGACCGGAGGGACCGGAAACACCATATATTTT. It yields the protein CASGLTGGTGNTIYF.

The chain is built from TRBV24-1 and TRBJ2-2; no clear D. Looked up from germline, CDR1 is KGHDR and CDR2 is SFDVKD. The CDR3 spans 17 residues. V was clipped by 0 bases and J by 0 bases, with 10 bases between them. This chain's CDR3 is CATSDLGPEANTGELFF. CDR3 DNA sequence: TGTGCCACCAGTGATTTGGGGCCCGAAGCGAACACCGGGGAGCTGTTTTTT.

This CDR3 reads CATRDRGPSAFF. The CDR3 bases are TGTGCCACCCGGGACAGGGGGCCTTCAGCTTTCTTT. The chain uses TRBV7-9 and TRBJ1-1; 12 bases fit TRBD1. Germline lookup yields CDR1 SEHNR and CDR2 FQNEAQ (reference sequence). CDR3 length: 12 amino acids. V was clipped by 10 bases and J by 10 bases; unmatched bases: 7.

The chain recombines TRBV6-2 or TRBV6-3 with TRBJ2-7; D is unresolved. Germline CDR1 MNHEY, CDR2 SVGEGT. V lost 6 bases and J 2 bases, leaving 5 bases between the germline ends. The CDR3 contains 11 residues. The CDR3 loop reads CASSSPYEQYF. In nucleotides, the CDR3 is TGTGCCAGCAGCTCCCCCTACGAGCAGTACTTC.

This chain joins TRBV9 and TRBJ2-1; the match to TRBD2 covers 14 bases. Germline V gene lookup returns CDR1 SGDLS and CDR2 YYNGEE. V gave up 4 bases and J gave up 9 bases; unmatched junction bases: 6. The CDR3 length is 15 residues. Here the CDR3 DNA reads TGTGCCAGCAGCATCGGGACTAGCGGGAGTGGTGAGCAGTTCTTC. Translated: CASSIGTSGSGEQFF.

The J gene is TRBJ1-2, the V gene TRBV6-5, with D perhaps matching TRBD1 (6 bases). The CDR3 covers 13 residues. The germline V gene encodes CDR1 MNHEY and CDR2 SVGAGI. V was trimmed by 10 bases and J by 7 bases, leaving 19 bases between them. As DNA, the CDR3 is TGTGCCACCAAAACAGGGAAAGAGGTTGGCTACACCTTC. It codes for CATKTGKEVGYTF.

This chain's CDR3 is CASSWPGTGTEAFF. For the CDR3, the DNA is TGTGCCAGCAGCTGGCCCGGGACAGGGACTGAAGCTTTCTTT. The J gene is TRBJ1-1, the V gene TRBV7-9; TRBD1 matches at 9 bases. Germline-derived CDR1 and CDR2 are SEHNR and FQNEAQ (reference sequence). V shed 4 bases and J 5 bases; nucleotides not matched to a gene: 5. This CDR3 comprises 14 residues.

V is TRBV7-3 and J is TRBJ2-3; 7 bases fit TRBD1. This CDR3 spans 13 amino acids. The trim removed 5 bases at V and 3 bases at J, leaving 2 bases unmatched. Germline CDR1 reads SGHTA; CDR2 reads FQGTGA. CDR3 nucleotides: TGTGCCAGCAGCCCACAGGGGACAGATACGCAGTATTTT. Translated: CASSPQGTDTQYF.

This chain joins TRBV6-1 and TRBJ2-2; 14 nucleotides line up with TRBD2. Germline V gives CDR1 MNHNS, CDR2 SASEGT. Trimming at V came to 4 bases and at J to 3 bases, leaving 4 bases not matched to a gene. The CDR3 extends over 17 amino acids. The CDR3 DNA reads as TGTGCCAGCAGTGGACTAGCGGGAGGGTCCCACACCGGGGAGCTGTTTTTT. Amino acid sequence: CASSGLAGGSHTGELFF.

The chain carries TRBV6-4 and TRBJ2-3; 8 bases align to TRBD1. The CDR3 runs 16 residues. CDR1 is MRHNA and CDR2 is SNTAGT in the germline V gene. V was clipped by 2 bases and J by 4 bases; unmatched bases: 8. The CDR3 DNA reads as TGTGCCAGCAGTGACCGGGGGCAGGGGGCCGCAGATACGCAGTATTTT. Residues: CASSDRGQGAADTQYF.

This clone was recorded a few times. This chain links TRBV28 with TRBJ2-2; no reliable D call. Trimming left V 2 bases short and J 5 bases short, with 6 bases between. There are 13 residues in the CDR3. Germline values: CDR1 MDHEN, CDR2 SYDVKM. This chain's CDR3 is CASSLTATGELFF. The CDR3 DNA follows: TGTGCCAGCAGTTTAACGGCTACCGGGGAGCTGTTTTTT.

This clone has only a few counts. This chain uses TRBV7-8 with TRBJ1-2; D gene ambiguous. CDR1 is SGHVS and CDR2 is FQNEAQ in the germline V gene. The germline V and J ends were trimmed by 2 bases and 5 bases, with 15 bases remaining between them. This CDR3 region has 15 residues. The CDR3: CASSLLLAGEYGYTF. The CDR3 DNA is TGTGCCAGCAGCTTATTACTGGCCGGGGAATATGGCTACACCTTC.

This chain joins TRBV15 and TRBJ1-4; D is unresolved. The germline gives CDR1 LNHNV, CDR2 YYDKDF (reference sequence). This CDR3 is 14 amino acids long. Trimming removed 3 bases from V and 8 bases from J, with 13 bases in between. DNA for the CDR3: TGTGCCACCAGCAGTATTCGTATTCGGGAAAAACTGTTTTTT. It codes for CATSSIRIREKLFF.

This clone was detected only once. This chain links TRBV7-9 with TRBJ1-4; 9 bases match TRBD1. Germline CDR1 is SEHNR and CDR2 is FQNEAQ (reference sequence). Unmatched junction bases numbered 2, after V lost 1 base and J lost 5 bases. CDR3 length: 15 residues. The CDR3 is CASSLGDRANEKLFF. The CDR3 nucleotides read TGTGCCAGCAGCTTAGGGGACAGGGCAAATGAAAAACTGTTTTTT. The complete variable domain, with remaining parts taken from reference TRBV7-9 and TRBJ1-4, reads DTGVSQNPRHKITKRGQNVTFRCDPISEHNRLYWYRQTLGQGPEFLTYFQNEAQLEKSRLLSDRFSAERPKGSFSTLEIQRTEQGDSAMYLCASSLGDRANEKLFFGSGTQLSVL.

This clone was observed a few times. The chain carries TRBV7-6 and TRBJ2-1; 9 bases are a match to TRBD1. Trimming took 6 bases from V and 13 from J; bases not matched to a gene: 19. Germline V gives CDR1 SGHVS, CDR2 FNYEAQ. The CDR3 covers 16 residues. The CDR3 spells CASRPGSGTGYLRQFF. CDR3 bases: TGTGCCAGCAGGCCGGGCAGCGGGACAGGGTACCTGCGACAGTTCTTC. Looking up the rest from reference TRBV7-6 and TRBJ2-1 gives the full variable domain: GAGVSQSPRYKVTKRGQDVALRCDPISGHVSLYWYRQALGQGPEFLTYFNYEAQQDKSGLPNDRFSAERPEGSISTLTIQRTEQRDSAMYRCASRPGSGTGYLRQFFGPGTRLTVL.

The rearrangement links TRBV27 to TRBJ1-5, with 7 bases lining up with TRBD1. The CDR3 spans 14 residues. Germline-derived CDR1 and CDR2 are MNHEY and SMNVEV (reference sequence). J was trimmed by 6 bases and V by 3 bases; bases with no gene match: 5. CDR3 in amino acids: CASSLQGEGQPQHF. The CDR3 nucleotides read TGTGCCAGCAGTTTGCAGGGGGAAGGTCAGCCCCAGCATTTT.

The chain recombines TRBV19 with TRBJ2-7; tentative D call: TRBD2 (5 bases). CDR1 and CDR2 from the germline V gene are LNHDA and SQIVND (reference sequence). CDR3 size: 14 residues. The V end was cut by 1 base, the J end by 0 bases, with 7 bases between. The CDR3 nucleotides are TGTGCCAGTAGTATAGCTGGGAGCTCCTACGAGCAGTACTTC. It yields the protein CASSIAGSSYEQYF.

The chain links TRBV7-9 to TRBJ1-1; perhaps TRBD1 as D (5 bases). With 6 bases removed from V and 5 bases from J, the gap between germline ends came to 16 bases. The CDR3 covers 14 residues. CDR1 SEHNR and CDR2 FQNEAQ come from the germline V gene (reference sequence). CDR3 DNA: TGTGCCAGCAGTGTCTGGGGGATTTGGACTGAAGCTTTCTTT. Translation: CASSVWGIWTEAFF.

CDR3 DNA: TGTGCCAGCAGTTACGGTTCAGGGTCCCCTCAGCCCCAGCATTTT. Protein product: CASSYGSGSPQPQHF. This chain uses TRBV6-2 or TRBV6-3 with TRBJ1-5, with a weak D call TRBD1 (5 bases). V lost 2 bases and J 6 bases, leaving 14 bases between the germline ends. The CDR3 extends over 15 amino acids. CDR1 MNHEY and CDR2 SVGEGT come from the germline V gene.

This chain connects TRBV6-2 or TRBV6-3 to TRBJ2-5; a weak D match, TRBD1 (5 bases). Trimming took off 2 bases at V and 4 bases at J, with 20 bases between the two ends. This CDR3 is built from 17 residues. Looked up from germline, CDR1 is MNHEY and CDR2 is SVGEGT. The CDR3 DNA sequence: TGTGCCAGCAGTTACCCAAGGGGTCTGCCGGACCGAGAGACCCAGTACTTC. Translation gives CASSYPRGLPDRETQYF.

V gene TRBV5-4 combines with J gene TRBJ2-5, with 8 bases aligning to TRBD1. The germline CDR1 and CDR2 sequences are SGHNT and YYREEE (reference sequence). This CDR3 comprises 14 residues. V lost 2 bases to trimming and J lost 4 bases; unmatched junction nucleotides: 4. The CDR3: CASSFPGQGETQYF. Here the CDR3 DNA reads TGTGCCAGCAGCTTTCCCGGACAGGGAGAGACCCAGTACTTC.

The chain carries TRBV7-9 and TRBJ1-2; D perhaps matches TRBD1 (6 bases). Trimming stripped 5 bases from V and 8 bases from J, with 15 bases between. The CDR3 is 13 residues long. In germline, CDR1 is SEHNR, CDR2 FQNEAQ (reference sequence). The CDR3 bases are TGTGCCAGCAGCCCGCAGGGGTCGACGGGCTACACCTTC. It specifies CASSPQGSTGYTF.

This clone was counted once. V gene TRBV7-3 combines with J gene TRBJ2-2; D is possibly TRBD1 (6 bases). The CDR3 runs 16 residues. CDR1 is SGHTA and CDR2 is FQGTGA in the germline V gene. V lost 5 bases, J lost 1 base, and 14 bases lay in between. The CDR3 DNA reads as TGTGCCAGCAGCAAGACCGGGACAAAGAACACCGGGGAGCTGTTTTTT. It is translated as CASSKTGTKNTGELFF.

The chain links TRBV5-5 to TRBJ1-5; no clear D. Trimming removed 0 bases from V and 0 bases from J, with 7 bases in between. Germline CDR1 is SGHKS and CDR2 is YYEKEE (reference sequence). The CDR3 has 15 amino acids. The CDR3 reads CASSLAASSNQPQHF. The CDR3 DNA follows: TGTGCCAGCAGCTTGGCAGCCTCTAGCAATCAGCCCCAGCATTTT.